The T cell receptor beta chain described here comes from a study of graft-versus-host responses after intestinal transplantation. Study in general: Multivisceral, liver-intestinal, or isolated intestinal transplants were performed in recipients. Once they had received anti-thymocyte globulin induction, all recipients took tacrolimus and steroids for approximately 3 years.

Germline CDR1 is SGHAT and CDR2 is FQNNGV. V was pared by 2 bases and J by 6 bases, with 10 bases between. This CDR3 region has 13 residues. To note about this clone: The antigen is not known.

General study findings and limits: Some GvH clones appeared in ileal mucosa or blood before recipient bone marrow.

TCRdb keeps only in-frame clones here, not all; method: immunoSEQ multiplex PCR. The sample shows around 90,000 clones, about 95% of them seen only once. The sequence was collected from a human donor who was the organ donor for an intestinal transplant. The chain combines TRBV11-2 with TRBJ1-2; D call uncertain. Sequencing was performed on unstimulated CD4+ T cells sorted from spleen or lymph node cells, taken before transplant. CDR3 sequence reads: CASSLRDMDGYTF. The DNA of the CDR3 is TGTGCCAGCAGCTTACGTGACATGGATGGCTACACCTTC.